One and the same sample provided the 20 T cell receptor beta chains below, sequenced in a study of response to subunit inactivated influenza vaccine. TCRdb used MiXCR to reprocess the RT-PCR reads, holding one entry per CDR3 protein. Among 530,000 or so distinct CDR3 sequences listed, about 25% were seen once. The sample consisted of CD4+ T cells sorted from PBMCs, taken 5 days after vaccination. The receptors derive from a man aged 45 to 65 who received an inactivated influenza vaccine.

The chain combines TRBV5-1 with TRBJ2-2, with 8 nucleotides matching TRBD2. The CDR3 consists of 16 residues. CDR1 SGHRS and CDR2 YFSETQ come from the germline V gene. The junction had 3 bases not matched to a gene; V was cut back by 1 base and J by 1 base. In nucleotides, the CDR3 is TGCGCCAGCAGCTTGTTCCTAGCGGGGAACACCGGGGAGCTGTTTTTT. Encoded protein: CASSLFLAGNTGELFF.

This clonotype was counted at least ten times. The J gene is TRBJ2-2, the V gene TRBV18; no definite D call. Per the germline V gene, CDR1 is KGHSH and CDR2 is LQKENI. Deletions cut 8 bases from V and 6 bases from J, with 10 bases between. The CDR3 sequence is 12 residues long. The CDR3 reads CASSPSAGELFF. The CDR3 DNA is TGTGCCAGCAGTCCCTCAGCCGGGGAGCTGTTTTTT.

The chain recombines TRBV9 with TRBJ1-4; D is unresolved. Germline lookup yields CDR1 SGDLS and CDR2 YYNGEE. The CDR3 has 15 amino acids. V was cut by 1 base and J by 8 bases, with 15 bases left in between. The CDR3 protein is CASSVSTGRSEKLFF. The CDR3 DNA is TGTGCCAGCAGCGTAAGCACTGGACGATCAGAAAAACTGTTTTTT.

The J gene is TRBJ2-2, the V gene TRBV12-3 or TRBV12-4; 9 bases are a match to TRBD1. V was pared by 5 bases and J by 4 bases, with 5 bases of the junction left unmatched. This CDR3 is 15 amino acids long. The CDR3 DNA reads TGTGCCAGCAGTCCTAGGACAGGGGCCACCGGGGAGCTGTTTTTT. It specifies CASSPRTGATGELFF.

This clonotype showed up many times. The chain employs TRBV12-3 or TRBV12-4 and TRBJ2-7; D perhaps matches TRBD2 (5 bases). Between the trimmed V and J ends, which lost 3 bases and 6 bases, there was a span of 9 bases. This CDR3 is 12 amino acids long. The CDR3 loop is CASSFLASEQYF. CDR3 nucleotides: TGTGCCAGCAGTTTCCTAGCCTCCGAGCAGTACTTC.

This chain links TRBV7-2 with TRBJ1-1; D remains ambiguous. V lost 6 bases, J lost 3 bases, and 14 bases lay in between. The CDR3 is 14 amino acids. Germline V CDR1 and CDR2: SGHTA, FQGNSA. The CDR3: CASSQMPPYTEAFF. The DNA of the CDR3 is TGTGCCAGCAGTCAAATGCCGCCGTACACTGAAGCTTTCTTT.

This clonotype was detected a few times. The V and J genes are TRBV12-3 or TRBV12-4 and TRBJ2-1; D not resolved. The V and J ends lost 6 bases and 4 bases respectively, with 13 bases between them. This CDR3 is built from 14 residues. CDR3 bases: TGTGCCAGCAGCCAGTCGAGACTTTACAATGAGCAGTTCTTC. Amino acid sequence: CASSQSRLYNEQFF.

This clonotype occurred a few times. This chain links TRBV5-5 with TRBJ2-1, with 13 nucleotides matching TRBD2. CDR1 and CDR2 (germline): SGHKS, YYEKEE (reference sequence). The CDR3 loop spans 16 amino acids. Trimming cost V 2 bases and J 4 bases; bases outside gene matches: 3. The CDR3 reads CASSFWTSGGYNEQFF. In nucleotides, the CDR3 is TGTGCCAGCAGCTTTTGGACTAGCGGGGGATACAATGAGCAGTTCTTC.

This clonotype occurred a few times. This chain uses TRBV6-5 with TRBJ1-2; 9 bases are a match to TRBD1. The germline gives CDR1 MNHEY, CDR2 SVGAGI. The CDR3 runs 16 residues. V lost 4 bases and J lost 0; bases outside the gene matches: 6. CDR3 nucleotide sequence: TGTGCCAGCAGTTCGGGACAGGGCTTTTCTAACTATGGCTACACCTTC. Translating it yields CASSSGQGFSNYGYTF.

This chain uses TRBV20-1 with TRBJ2-1; TRBD2 agrees at 12 bases. V lost 2 bases, J lost 6 bases, and 8 bases stayed unmatched. Germline lookup yields CDR1 DFQATT and CDR2 SNEGSKA (reference sequence). The CDR3 covers 16 residues. CDR3 sequence reads: CSARLAGGGGRNEQFF. The CDR3 nucleotides are TGCAGTGCTAGACTAGCGGGAGGGGGTGGTCGCAATGAGCAGTTCTTC.

This clonotype was observed a few times. The chain uses TRBV12-3 or TRBV12-4 and TRBJ1-1, with unresolved D. Trimming took 7 bases from V and 7 from J, leaving 13 bases between them. This CDR3 region has 12 residues. The CDR3: CASTDLRGEAFF. In DNA form, the CDR3 reads TGTGCCAGCACCGACCTTCGGGGTGAAGCTTTCTTT.

The sample holds many counts of this clonotype. V is TRBV29-1 and J is TRBJ2-1; 11 bases are shared with TRBD2. The CDR3 contains 16 residues. Losses at the gene ends were 2 bases for V and 0 bases for J; bases not matched to a gene: 3. CDR1 is SQVTM, CDR2 ANQGSEA, per germline. The CDR3 spells CSVEPGLADSYNEQFF. CDR3 DNA: TGCAGCGTTGAACCGGGACTAGCGGACTCCTACAATGAGCAGTTCTTC.

This clonotype occurred a few times. V is TRBV11-2 and J is TRBJ1-2, with D maybe TRBD1 (5 bases). Looked up from germline, CDR1 is SGHAT and CDR2 is FQNNGV. The V end was cut by 1 base, the J end by 4 bases, with 10 bases between. The CDR3 spans 14 residues. DNA for the CDR3: TGTGCCAGCAGCTTAGGTGGGGCCATCTATGGCTACACCTTC. This gives the protein CASSLGGAIYGYTF.

This clonotype was found many times. CDR3 sequence (DNA): TGTGCCAGCAGCCAAGATGGGAGCGGCACAGATACGCAGTATTTT. Its translation is CASSQDGSGTDTQYF. The V gene is TRBV4-2, the J gene TRBJ2-3; a weak D match, TRBD2 (5 bases). Germline CDR1 LGHNA, CDR2 YNFKEQ. CDR3 length: 15 residues. The V end was cut by 0 bases, the J end by 1 base, with 8 bases between.

This clonotype turned up a few times. The chain employs TRBV7-2 and TRBJ1-1; 8 bases are a match to TRBD1. With V trimmed by 3 bases and J by 6 bases, 3 bases remained unmatched. This CDR3 has 13 amino acids. The germline V gene encodes CDR1 SGHTA and CDR2 FQGNSA. CDR3 nucleotides: TGTGCCAGCAGCTTGTTACAGGGGGCTGAAGCTTTCTTT. The encoded protein is CASSLLQGAEAFF.

The J gene is TRBJ2-1, the V gene TRBV6-2 or TRBV6-3; unclear D gene. The CDR3 runs to 15 residues. Germline loops: CDR1 MNHEY, CDR2 SVGEGT. V was pared by 7 bases and J by 6 bases, with 19 bases between. As DNA, the CDR3 is TGTGCCAGCACCGACGGACCAACAAGAGGCAATGAGCAGTTCTTC. This gives the protein CASTDGPTRGNEQFF.

A few counts support this clonotype. The J gene is TRBJ2-5, the V gene TRBV29-1; the match to TRBD2 covers 7 bases. Germline V gene data show CDR1 as SQVTM and CDR2 as ANQGSEA. V shed 6 bases, J shed 2 bases, and the junction held 6 bases outside the gene matches. This CDR3 is 13 amino acids long. This chain's CDR3 is CSVSGTLQETQYF. Written as DNA, the CDR3 is TGCAGCGTGAGCGGGACTCTTCAAGAGACCCAGTACTTC.

The V gene is TRBV5-6, the J gene TRBJ1-1; the D gene is possibly TRBD1 (5 bases). The CDR3 is 14 residues long. V was clipped by 2 bases and J by 7 bases, with 15 bases between them. From germline, CDR1 is SGHDT and CDR2 YYEEEE. The CDR3 loop is CASSFVAGGVEAFF. The CDR3 DNA sequence: TGTGCCAGCAGCTTTGTAGCTGGGGGAGTTGAAGCTTTCTTT.

V is TRBV24-1 and J is TRBJ2-5; D is perhaps TRBD1 (7 bases). Trimming stripped 3 bases from V and 0 bases from J, with 10 bases between. The CDR3 contains 15 residues. Germline CDR1 reads KGHDR; CDR2 reads SFDVKD. The CDR3 sequence: CATSDAGQYQETQYF. CDR3 in DNA: TGTGCCACCAGTGATGCGGGACAGTACCAAGAGACCCAGTACTTC.

This clonotype was seen a handful of times. This chain connects TRBV12-3 or TRBV12-4 to TRBJ2-7; tentative D call: TRBD2 (6 bases). Trimming cost V 5 bases and J 6 bases, with 20 bases left between them. CDR3 size: 15 residues. CDR3 loop: CASSPRLGTSIEQYF. The CDR3 DNA reads as TGTGCCAGCAGTCCCCGACTAGGGACCTCTATCGAGCAGTACTTC.